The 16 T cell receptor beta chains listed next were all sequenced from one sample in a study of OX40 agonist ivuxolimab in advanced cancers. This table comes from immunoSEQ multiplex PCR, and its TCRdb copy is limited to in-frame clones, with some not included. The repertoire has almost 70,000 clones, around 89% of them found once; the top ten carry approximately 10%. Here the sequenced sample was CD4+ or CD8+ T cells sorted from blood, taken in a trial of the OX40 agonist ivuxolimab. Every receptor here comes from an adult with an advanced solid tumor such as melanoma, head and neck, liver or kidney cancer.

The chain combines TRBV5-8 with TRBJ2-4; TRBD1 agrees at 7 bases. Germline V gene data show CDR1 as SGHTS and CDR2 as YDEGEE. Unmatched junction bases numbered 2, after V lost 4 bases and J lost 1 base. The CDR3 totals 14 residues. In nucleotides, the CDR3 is TGTGCCAGCAGCCTCAGGGGGGCCAAAAACATTCAGTACTTC. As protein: CASSLRGAKNIQYF.

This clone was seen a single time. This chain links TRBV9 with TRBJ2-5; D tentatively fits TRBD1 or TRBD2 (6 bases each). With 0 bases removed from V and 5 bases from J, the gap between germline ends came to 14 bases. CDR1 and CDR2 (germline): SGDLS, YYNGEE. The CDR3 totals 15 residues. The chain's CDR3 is CASSVAPRRGETQYF. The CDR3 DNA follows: TGTGCCAGCAGCGTAGCTCCTAGGAGGGGGGAGACCCAGTACTTC.

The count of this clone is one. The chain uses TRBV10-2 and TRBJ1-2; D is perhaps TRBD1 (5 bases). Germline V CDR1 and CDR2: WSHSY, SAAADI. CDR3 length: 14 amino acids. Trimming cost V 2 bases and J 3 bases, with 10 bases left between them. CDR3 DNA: TGCGCCAGCAGTGAGCAGGGTAGCTACTATGGCTACACCTTC. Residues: CASSEQGSYYGYTF.

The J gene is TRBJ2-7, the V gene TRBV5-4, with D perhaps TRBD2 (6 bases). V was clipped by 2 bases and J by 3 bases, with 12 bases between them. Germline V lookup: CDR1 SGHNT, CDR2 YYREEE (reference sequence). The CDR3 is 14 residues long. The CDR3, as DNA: TGTGCCAGCAGCTTTGGGCGGAGGGACTACGAGCAGTACTTC. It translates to CASSFGRRDYEQYF.

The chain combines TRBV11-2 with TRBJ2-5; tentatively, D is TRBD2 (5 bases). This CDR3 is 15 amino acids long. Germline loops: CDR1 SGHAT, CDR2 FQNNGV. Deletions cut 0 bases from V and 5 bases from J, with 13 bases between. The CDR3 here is CASSLDPGFGETQYF. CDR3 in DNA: TGTGCCAGCAGCTTAGACCCGGGATTCGGTGAGACCCAGTACTTC.

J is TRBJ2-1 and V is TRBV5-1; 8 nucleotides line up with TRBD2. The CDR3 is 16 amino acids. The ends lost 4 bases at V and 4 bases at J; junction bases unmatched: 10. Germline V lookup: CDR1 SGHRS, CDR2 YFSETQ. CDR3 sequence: CASSTELAASYNEQFF. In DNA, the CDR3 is TGCGCCAGCAGCACGGAACTAGCGGCCTCTTACAATGAGCAGTTCTTC.

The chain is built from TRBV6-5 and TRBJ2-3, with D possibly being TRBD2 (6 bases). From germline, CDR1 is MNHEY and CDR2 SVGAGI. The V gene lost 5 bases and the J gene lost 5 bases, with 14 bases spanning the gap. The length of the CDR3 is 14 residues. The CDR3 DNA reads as TGTGCCAGCAGTACCCGGGACTTAGGAGATACGCAGTATTTT. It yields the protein CASSTRDLGDTQYF.

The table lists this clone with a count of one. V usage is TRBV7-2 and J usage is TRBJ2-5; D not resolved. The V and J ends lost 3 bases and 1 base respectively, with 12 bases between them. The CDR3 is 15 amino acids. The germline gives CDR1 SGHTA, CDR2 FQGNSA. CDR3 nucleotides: TGTGCCAGCAGCTTGGGATTGGCGGCCCAAGAGACCCAGTACTTC. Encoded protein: CASSLGLAAQETQYF.

Here the CDR3 reads CASSAGTGGFYEQYF. The CDR3 DNA is TGTGCCAGCAGCGCCGGGACAGGGGGTTTCTACGAGCAGTACTTC. J is TRBJ2-7 and V is TRBV5-6, with 11 bases aligning to TRBD1. The V and J ends lost 4 bases and 3 bases, in that order; junction bases with no gene match: 6. This CDR3 is built from 15 residues. The V gene's germline CDR1 is SGHDT and CDR2 YYEEEE.

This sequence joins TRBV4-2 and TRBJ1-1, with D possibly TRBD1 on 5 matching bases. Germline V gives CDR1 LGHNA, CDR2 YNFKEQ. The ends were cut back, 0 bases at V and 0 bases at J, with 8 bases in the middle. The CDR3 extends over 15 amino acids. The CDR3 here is CASSQDQGMNTEAFF. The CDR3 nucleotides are TGTGCCAGCAGCCAAGATCAGGGTATGAACACTGAAGCTTTCTTT.

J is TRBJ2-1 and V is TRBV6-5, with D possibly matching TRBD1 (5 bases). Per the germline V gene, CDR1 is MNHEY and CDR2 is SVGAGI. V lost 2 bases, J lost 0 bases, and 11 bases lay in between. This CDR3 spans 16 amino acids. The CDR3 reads CASSYLRGSSYNEQFF. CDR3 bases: TGTGCCAGCAGTTACCTAAGGGGCAGCTCCTACAATGAGCAGTTCTTC.

The CDR3 loop is CASSPLTEAFF. Written as DNA, the CDR3 is TGTGCCAGCAGCCCTTTGACTGAAGCTTTCTTT. The chain employs TRBV11-3 and TRBJ1-1; D gene ambiguous. V shed 5 bases and J shed 5 bases, with 6 bases lying between them. In germline, CDR1 is SGHNT, CDR2 YENEEA. This CDR3 region has 11 residues.

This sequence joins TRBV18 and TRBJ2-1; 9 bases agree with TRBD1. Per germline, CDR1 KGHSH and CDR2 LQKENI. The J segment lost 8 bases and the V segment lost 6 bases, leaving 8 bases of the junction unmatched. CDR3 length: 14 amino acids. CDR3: CASSKGTGWDEQFF. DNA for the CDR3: TGTGCCAGCTCGAAGGGGACAGGGTGGGATGAGCAGTTCTTC.

The CDR3 sequence: CASSLFWEGETQYF. DNA for the CDR3: TGTGCCAGTAGCCTCTTCTGGGAGGGAGAGACCCAGTACTTC. The V and J genes are TRBV19 and TRBJ2-5; 7 bases match TRBD2. This CDR3 has 14 amino acids. V lost 6 bases, J lost 4 bases, and 8 bases stayed unmatched. CDR1 LNHDA and CDR2 SQIVND come from the germline V gene (reference sequence).

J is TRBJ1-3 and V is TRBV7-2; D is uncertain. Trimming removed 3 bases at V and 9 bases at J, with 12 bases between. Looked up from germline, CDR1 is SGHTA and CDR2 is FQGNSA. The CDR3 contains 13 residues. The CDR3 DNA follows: TGTGCCAGCAGCTTGACGTTCCCGAGCACCATATATTTT. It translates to CASSLTFPSTIYF.

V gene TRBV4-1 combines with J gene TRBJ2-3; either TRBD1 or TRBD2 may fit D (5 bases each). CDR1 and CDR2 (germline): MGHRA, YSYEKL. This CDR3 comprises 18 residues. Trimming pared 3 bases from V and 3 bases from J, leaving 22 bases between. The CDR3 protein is CASSHWVQVRVVTDTQYF. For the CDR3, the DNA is TGCGCCAGCAGCCACTGGGTACAGGTGAGGGTTGTGACAGATACGCAGTATTTT.